This TCR beta chain was recovered during a study of shared clonotypes between healthy human individuals (dated by TCRdb to about 2020). Describing the broader study: A couple of women and three men aged 18 to 49 years were included in the cohort. For each donor, three plates each were used for CD4 naive and CD4 memory, two plates were used for CD8 naive, and one plate was used for CD8 memory. Blood TCR repertoires of about five healthy adults were deeply sequenced to estimate repertoire size and the extent of clonotype sharing between individuals. To increase sequencing depth and limit assay-specific biases, different laboratories used diverse techniques to prepare libraries and sequence TCR repertoires. Leukapheresis yielded between about 0.85 and 10 billion PBMCs per donor. Overall study results and their limits: Rarefaction of sorted-subset datasets indicated incomplete sequencing despite the large sequencing depth. Naive subsets generally had larger estimated clonotype richness than memory subsets. The genetic and exposure-history diversity represented was limited by the small number of donors. Across four donors, 4.5% to 6.5% of naive CD4, around 3.3% of naive CD8, roughly 2.2% of memory CD4, and 0.4% of memory CD8 clonotypes were shared. Higher generation probabilities were observed for clonotypes shared by all four sorted-subset donors than for non-shared clonotypes. Only blood was sampled, and tissue TCR repertoires likely differ from those in blood. Pairwise subsampling indicated that sequencing depth was expected to affect the degree of clonotype sharing among donors.

Note on this clone: Its antigen target is currently unknown. It has no much larger one-base neighbor in the sample; base qualities were not kept.

The donors were healthy, HIV-negative adults with no recently reported acute infections or vaccinations. Every donor was a Caucasian adult residing in Nashville, Tennessee, USA. CD4+ T cells were enriched by magnetic negative selection, after which naive cells were positively selected on CD45RA and the negative fraction was taken as the memory subset. Blood was collected by leukapheresis, and PBMCs were isolated by Ficoll-Histopaque density gradient centrifugation and then cryopreserved in liquid nitrogen vapor phase. Analytical flow cytometry was used to check the purity and quantity of each magnetically sorted T cell population. From each sorted fraction, genomic DNA was isolated and quantified by UV absorbance on a Nanodrop 2000c. V lost 5 bases and J lost 0 bases; the stretch between them is 7 bases long. CDR1 and CDR2 are drawn from the germline V gene: MDHEN, SYDVKM. The CDR3, from cysteine to phenylalanine, totals 13 residues. The read is trimmed to its CDR3 DNA, 39 bases read in frame from base 1.

Using the deep immunoSEQ assay, TCR CDR3 regions were amplified from genomic DNA by multiplex PCR. Genomic DNA extracted from each cell subset was distributed evenly over all wells of several immunoSEQ 96-well plates, and each plate served as one replicate. Each replicate PCR for sorted subsets received about 0.2 ug genomic DNA, equal to some 32,000 T cell genomes. Purified libraries were quantified with a Qubit 3.0 fluorometer, sized on a Bioanalyzer 2100, and re-quantified with the KAPA Library Quantification kit. Every immunoSEQ 96-well plate was sequenced on a separate single-read 150-cycle Illumina NextSeq 550 flow cell. The authors' analysis ran thus. Because the immunoSEQ output held only junctional sequences and lacked quality scores, the filtering could not match the filtering applied to full-length reads. To assign V/J genes and CDR3, sequences were annotated against IMGT germline references using PyIR, a Python wrapper for IgBLAST v1.9. Reads were removed for weak V/J assignments (E-value above 1e-6), missing CDR3, stop codons, out-of-frame junctions, or ambiguous translated residues. A V3J clonotype was defined by an identical inferred V gene, J gene, and CDR3 amino acid sequence. Percentage overlap between repertoires was calculated by dividing the number of shared unique clonotypes by the size of the smaller repertoire. RTK rarefaction, the Chao1 estimator, and Recon v2.1 estimates of unobserved clonotypes were used to assess repertoire richness. For all TCRbeta clonotypes obtained by the gDNA method from several donors, generation probabilities were computed with OLGA. TCRdb mirrors the immuneACCESS table, restricted to in-frame sequences. Some clones are absent from its copies; in checked studies, under half trace to an unresolved V gene, and the reason for the others is unknown. V, J and clone size are those of that table, while D and trimming were read from the DNA. For this sample there are roughly 760,000 clones; about 74% appear just once. The top ten clonotypes cover roughly 1.7% of the sample.

The V gene is TRBV28 and the J gene is TRBJ1-1; D gene: possibly TRBD1, on 5 matching bases. Sequenced input: memory CD4+ T cells sorted from blood. The cell subset or site label on this specimen signifies: CD45RA-negative fraction. This receptor was identified in a woman in her 30s in good health. The sequenced DNA is TGTGCCAGCAGTGGGGACCTGAACACTGAAGCTTTCTTT. Protein translation: CASSGDLNTEAFF.